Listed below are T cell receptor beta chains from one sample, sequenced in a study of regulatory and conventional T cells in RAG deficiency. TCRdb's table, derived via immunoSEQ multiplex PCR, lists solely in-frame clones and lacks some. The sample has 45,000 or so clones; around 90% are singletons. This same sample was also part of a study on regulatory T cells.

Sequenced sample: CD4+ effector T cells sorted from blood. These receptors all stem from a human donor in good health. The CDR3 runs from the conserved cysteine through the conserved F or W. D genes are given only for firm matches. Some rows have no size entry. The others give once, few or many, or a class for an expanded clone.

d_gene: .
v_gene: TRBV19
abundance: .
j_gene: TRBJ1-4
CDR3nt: TGTGCCAGTAGTATTGGGGGGAAAAAACTGTTTTTT
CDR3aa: CASSIGGKKLFF

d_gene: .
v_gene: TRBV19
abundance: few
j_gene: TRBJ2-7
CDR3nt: TGTGCCAGTAGTATGACACTATCCTCCGAGCAGTACTTC
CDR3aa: CASSMTLSSEQYF

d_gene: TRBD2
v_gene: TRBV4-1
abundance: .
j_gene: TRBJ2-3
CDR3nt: TGCGCCAGCAGTCAAGAGGGGACTAGCGGCTCATCGGCGCAGTATTTT
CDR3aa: CASSQEGTSGSSAQYF

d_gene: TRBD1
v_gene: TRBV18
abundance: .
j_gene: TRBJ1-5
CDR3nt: TGTGCCAGCTCACCCGATGCCGGGACAGGGCTTTGGAATCAGCCCCAGCATTTT
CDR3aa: CASSPDAGTGLWNQPQHF

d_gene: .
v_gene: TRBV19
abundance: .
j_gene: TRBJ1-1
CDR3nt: TGTGCCAGTAGTATAGATCGGAGGGAGAACACTGAAGCTTTCTTT
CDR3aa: CASSIDRRENTEAFF

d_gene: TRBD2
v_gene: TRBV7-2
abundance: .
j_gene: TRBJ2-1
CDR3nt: TGTGCCAGCAGCTTTAGGACTAGCGGTTACAATGAGCAGTTCTTC
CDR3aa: CASSFRTSGYNEQFF

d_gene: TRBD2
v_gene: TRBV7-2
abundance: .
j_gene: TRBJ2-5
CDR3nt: TGTGCCAGCAGCCCCGGGACTAGCGTCCCCCAAGAGACCCAGCACTTC
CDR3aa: CASSPGTSVPQETQHF

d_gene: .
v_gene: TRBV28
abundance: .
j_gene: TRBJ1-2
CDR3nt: TGTGCCAGCGTTTCCGGGGCCTTAAATATCTATGGCTACACCTTC
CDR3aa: CASVSGALNIYGYTF

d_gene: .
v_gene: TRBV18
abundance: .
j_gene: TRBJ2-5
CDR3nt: TGTGCCAGCTCACCACGGGCGGAGACCCAGTACTTC
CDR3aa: CASSPRAETQYF

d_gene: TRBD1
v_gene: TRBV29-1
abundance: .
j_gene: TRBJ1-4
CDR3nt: TGCAGCGTCGCGGACAGGGGAGGAGAAAAACTGTTTTTT
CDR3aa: CSVADRGGEKLFF

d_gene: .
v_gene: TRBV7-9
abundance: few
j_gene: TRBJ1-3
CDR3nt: TGTGCCAGCAAAAAGGTACGGGAAAACTCTGGAAACACCATATATTTT
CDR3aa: CASKKVRENSGNTIYF

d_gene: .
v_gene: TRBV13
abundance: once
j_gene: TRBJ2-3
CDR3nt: TGTGCCAGCAGCGCAACTAGCACAGATACGCAGTATTTT
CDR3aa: CASSATSTDTQYF

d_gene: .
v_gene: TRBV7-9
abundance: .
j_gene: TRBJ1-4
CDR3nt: TGTGCCAGCAGCCAGGGGCACGGGAATGAAAAACTGTTTTTT
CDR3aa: CASSQGHGNEKLFF

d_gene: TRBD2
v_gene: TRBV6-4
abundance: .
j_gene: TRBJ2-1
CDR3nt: TGTGCCAGCAGTTCAATAGCGGGGGTCTCCTACAATGAGCAGTTCTTC
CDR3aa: CASSSIAGVSYNEQFF

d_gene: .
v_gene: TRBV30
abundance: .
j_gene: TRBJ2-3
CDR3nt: TGTGCCTGGGCCCGTTATAGCGGATTCACAGATACGCAGTATTTT
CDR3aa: CAWARYSGFTDTQYF

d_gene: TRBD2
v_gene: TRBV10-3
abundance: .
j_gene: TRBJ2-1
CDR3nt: TGTGCCATCAGTAAGGGCGGGGGCTCCTACAATGAGCAGTTCTTC
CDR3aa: CAISKGGGSYNEQFF

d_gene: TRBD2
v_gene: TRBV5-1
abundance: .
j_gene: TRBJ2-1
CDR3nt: TGCGCCAGCAGCTCGGGACTAGCGGGAGGGTTGGGTGATGAGCAGTTCTTC
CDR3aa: CASSSGLAGGLGDEQFF

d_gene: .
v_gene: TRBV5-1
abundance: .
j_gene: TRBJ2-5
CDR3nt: TGCGCCAGCAGCGGAGGAGGGGGCCGGGAGACCCAGTACTTC
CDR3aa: CASSGGGGRETQYF

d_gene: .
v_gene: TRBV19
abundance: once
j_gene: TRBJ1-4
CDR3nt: TGTGCCAGTAAAAGGACAGTTAATGAAAAACTGTTTTTT
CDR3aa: CASKRTVNEKLFF

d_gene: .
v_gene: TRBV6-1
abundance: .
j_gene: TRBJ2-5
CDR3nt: TGTGCCAGCTTTAATGGGGGGACACGGGAGACCCAGTACTTC
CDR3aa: CASFNGGTRETQYF

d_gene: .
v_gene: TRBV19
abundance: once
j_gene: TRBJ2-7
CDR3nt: TGTGCCAGTAGTATGGGGGCAGTGTCCTACGAGCAGTACTTC
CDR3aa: CASSMGAVSYEQYF

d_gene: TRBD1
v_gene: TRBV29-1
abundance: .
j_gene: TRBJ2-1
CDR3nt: TGCAGCGTTGAAGAACTAGGGACAGGGCTCTCCTACAATGAGCAGTTCTTC
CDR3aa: CSVEELGTGLSYNEQFF